This TCR beta chain was captured in a study of CD8 T cells in Susac syndrome. RNA amounts of roughly 0.45 to 1 ug underwent reverse transcription with random hexamers. TCRdb used MiXCR to reprocess the immunoSEQ multiplex PCR reads, holding one entry per CDR3 protein. The table includes about 120,000 distinct CDR3 sequences, 90% to 95% detected once. The CDR3 spans 13 residues. Looked up from germline, CDR1 is SEHNR and CDR2 is FQNEAQ (reference sequence). The V and J ends lost 1 base and 8 bases respectively, with 8 bases between them. Sequencing used CD8+ T cells from PBMCs. The source of this sequence is a human donor with Susac syndrome. The V and J genes are TRBV7-9 and TRBJ1-4; D call uncertain. The CDR3 protein is CASSLDVGEKLFF. Here the CDR3 DNA reads TGTGCCAGCAGCTTAGACGTAGGAGAAAAACTGTTTTTT.